This TCR beta chain stems from a study of shared clonotypes between healthy human individuals. Germline lookup yields CDR1 KGHSH and CDR2 LQKENI. Trimming stripped 3 bases from V and 3 bases from J, with 8 bases between. The CDR3 runs 14 residues. The authors ran the assay at deep level. The authors' processing: Quality scores were absent from the junction-only immunoSEQ sequences, so filtering differed. Assay: immunoSEQ multiplex PCR; the TCRdb copy retains only in-frame clones and omits some. D and trimming come from the DNA, and the V and J calls and clone size come from that table. This repertoire shows approximately 1.4 million clones, 95% to 99% found once; its top ten account for around 0.45%.

The clonotype comes from a man between 25 and 39 years old in good health. The material sequenced was naive CD4+ T cells sorted from blood. Subset indicated: CD45RA+ positively selected. V and J are TRBV18 and TRBJ2-2; no firm D call. CDR3 nucleotide sequence: TGTGCCAGCTCACCTCTGTCGGACACCGGGGAGCTGTTTTTT. Translating gives CASSPLSDTGELFF.